This T cell receptor beta chain was captured in a study of blood T cell repertoires in COVID-19. Clones were read by immunoSEQ multiplex PCR, and TCRdb kept only the in-frame ones, dropping some. The sample lists about 83,000 clones, approximately 86% occurring once. The V gene's germline CDR1 is SGHTA and CDR2 FQGNSA. The CDR3 is 14 amino acids. V shed 1 base and J 7 bases; nucleotides not matched to a gene: 7. This TCR derives from a woman between 45 and 60 years old with active or convalescent COVID-19. This chain links TRBV7-2 with TRBJ2-7; 7 bases align to TRBD2. The source material was peripheral blood. CDR3 sequence reads: CASSLDWTRGEQYF. As DNA, the CDR3 is TGTGCCAGCAGCTTAGATTGGACTAGAGGTGAGCAGTACTTC.